This is a list of T cell receptor beta chains from one sample in a study of blood T cell repertoires in COVID-19. Sequencing used immunoSEQ multiplex PCR; TCRdb keeps in-frame clones, though not all of them. The repertoire holds about 120,000 clones, more than 75% seen once, with just under 30% in the top ten. The specimen was peripheral blood. Receptors originate from a woman between 70 and 85 years old with acute or convalescent COVID-19. The CDR3 runs from the conserved cysteine through the conserved F or W. D genes are given only for firm matches. Some rows have no size entry. The others give once, few or many, or a class for an expanded clone.

v_call	j_call	clone_size	d_call	cdr3_nt	cdr3_aa
TRBV28	TRBJ1-2	NA	NA	TGTGCCAGCACCCCGTTCCGCGGGACGAATTATGGCTACACCTTC	CASTPFRGTNYGYTF
TRBV5-4	TRBJ1-4	NA	NA	TGTGCCAGCAGCTTTGAGGTGGAGGGTGAGAAACTGTTTTTT	CASSFEVEGEKLFF
TRBV5-1	TRBJ1-5	NA	TRBD1	TGCGCCAGCAGCTGGGACAGGGGAGGCCAGCCCCAGCATTTT	CASSWDRGGQPQHF
TRBV6-5	TRBJ2-7	NA	TRBD2	TGTGCCAGCAGTTACTTGGGCGGGGGGTACGAGCAGTACTTC	CASSYLGGGYEQYF
TRBV27	TRBJ2-5	few	NA	TGTGCCAGCAGTTTATTGGCTAGTCTGTACCAAGAGACCCAGTACTTC	CASSLLASLYQETQYF
TRBV10-3	TRBJ1-2	NA	TRBD1	TGTGCCATCAGGGGGACAGGGTTTGACTATGGCTACACCTTC	CAIRGTGFDYGYTF
TRBV5-1	TRBJ2-7	NA	TRBD2	TGCGCCAGCACCCCGACTAGCGGGGGGGCCTTGAGCGAGCAGTACTTC	CASTPTSGGALSEQYF
TRBV21-1	TRBJ1-2	NA	NA	TGTGCCGTCGGGAATGGCTACACCTTC	CAVGNGYTF
TRBV28	TRBJ1-4	NA	NA	TGTGCCAGCAGTTTATTAGGGAAAGGGGCATATCCGTTTTTT	CASSLLGKGAYPFF
TRBV6-5	TRBJ2-1	NA	NA	TGTGCCATTATTCCCGGGACTCTGGACGATGAGCAGTTCTTC	CAIIPGTLDDEQFF
TRBV5-1	TRBJ2-1	NA	NA	TGCGCCAGCAGTATGACCTACAGCTCCTACAATGAGCAGTTCTTC	CASSMTYSSYNEQFF
TRBV14	TRBJ1-1	NA	NA	TGTGCCAGCAGCCACCCTGGGGGCTCCACTGAAGCTTTCTTT	CASSHPGGSTEAFF
TRBV7-2	TRBJ2-5	NA	NA	TGTGCCAGCAGCTTACTAAGCGAAGAGACCCAGTACTTC	CASSLLSEETQYF
TRBV12-3/TRBV12-4	TRBJ2-7	NA	NA	TGTGCCAGCAGTCAGGGGCAGGGATACGAGCAGTACTTC	CASSQGQGYEQYF
TRBV5-1	TRBJ1-2	NA	TRBD1	TGCGCCAGCAGTTTCGGGACAGGGGTTTTTGGCTACACCTTC	CASSFGTGVFGYTF
TRBV5-6	TRBJ1-1	NA	NA	TGTGCCAGCAGCTTACCGGGACATATGAACACTGAAGCTTTCTTT	CASSLPGHMNTEAFF
TRBV27	TRBJ2-5	NA	NA	TGTGCCAGCAGGGATGGGGGGGCCGGGGAGACCCAGTACTTC	CASRDGGAGETQYF
TRBV6-5	TRBJ1-2	NA	NA	TGTGCCAGCAGTTACTCGCCGGGGGAGACCTATGGCTACACCTTC	CASSYSPGETYGYTF
TRBV5-6	TRBJ2-5	NA	TRBD1	TGTGCCAGCTTACTTAGGACAGGGCAGGGAGAGACCCAGTACTTC	CASLLRTGQGETQYF
TRBV6-5	TRBJ2-5	NA	TRBD2	TGTGCCAGCAGTTTAAGTGGAGGCGGGGGGGCAGAGTACTTC	CASSLSGGGGAEYF
TRBV2	TRBJ1-1	NA	NA	TGTGCCAGCAGTGAATTAGGGGAGGGCACTGAAGCTTTCTTT	CASSELGEGTEAFF
TRBV27	TRBJ2-5	NA	TRBD2	TGTGCCAGCAGTTGGGGACTAAGAACGGAGACCCAGTACTTC	CASSWGLRTETQYF
TRBV5-1	TRBJ2-7	NA	NA	TGCGCCAGCAGCTTGTTTGCTACCTCCTACGAGCAGTACTTC	CASSLFATSYEQYF
TRBV5-1	TRBJ1-1	NA	NA	TGCGCCAGCAGCTTGGAAGGCAGGGTAGGCAACACTGAAGCTTTCTTT	CASSLEGRVGNTEAFF
TRBV6-5	TRBJ1-6	few	NA	TGTGCCAGCAGTTACGGGCTGTCATATAATTCACCCCTCCACTTT	CASSYGLSYNSPLHF
TRBV3-1/TRBV3-2	TRBJ2-7	NA	NA	TGTGCCAGCAGCCCCCCTGGGCGGGACGAGCAGTACTTC	CASSPPGRDEQYF
TRBV5-1	TRBJ1-2	NA	TRBD1	TGCGCCAGCAGCTTTGGGACAGGCCTTGCCCCTAACTATGGCTACACCTTC	CASSFGTGLAPNYGYTF
TRBV24-1	TRBJ1-1	NA	TRBD1	TGTGCCACCAGTGAGGGACAGGGGAAGAACACTGAAGCTTTCTTT	CATSEGQGKNTEAFF
TRBV10-2	TRBJ1-2	NA	TRBD1	TGCGCCAGCAGCCCTGACAGGGAGGTTTATGGCTACACCTTC	CASSPDREVYGYTF
TRBV12-5	TRBJ2-7	few	TRBD1	TGTGCTAGTGGTTTGGCCCTCGTTCAGGGGGCGCAGGAGCAGTACTTC	CASGLALVQGAQEQYF
TRBV6-5	TRBJ2-3	NA	TRBD1	TGTGCCAGCAGGATGAAGGGACAGGGGACAGATACGCAGTATTTT	CASRMKGQGTDTQYF
TRBV12-3/TRBV12-4	TRBJ1-2	NA	NA	TGTGCCAGCAGAAAGACAGGTCCCTATGGCTACACCTTC	CASRKTGPYGYTF
TRBV5-4	TRBJ1-2	NA	NA	TGTGCCAGCAGCGACGAAATGGACAGAAATTTTTATGGCTACACCTTC	CASSDEMDRNFYGYTF
TRBV29-1	TRBJ2-5	NA	TRBD2	TGCAGCGTTGACTTGGGGGGGGAGACCCAGTACTTC	CSVDLGGETQYF
TRBV9	TRBJ2-1	NA	NA	TGTGCCAGCAGCGTAGAAGTTGCGAATGAGCAGTTCTTC	CASSVEVANEQFF
TRBV24-1	TRBJ2-2	NA	TRBD1	TGTGCCACCAGTGATTTGCACCCCCGGACAGGGGGCGCGGCCGGGGAGCTGTTTTTT	CATSDLHPRTGGAAGELFF
TRBV6-1	TRBJ1-5	NA	NA	TGTGCCAGCAGTGAATCACTCCCCAATCAGCCCCAGCATTTT	CASSESLPNQPQHF
TRBV19	TRBJ1-1	NA	NA	TGTGCCAGTCACTGGGGAGGACCCCTGAACACTGAAGCTTTCTTT	CASHWGGPLNTEAFF
TRBV28	TRBJ1-1	NA	TRBD1	TGTGCCAGCAGCCGGGACAGGCTGGTTTTCTTT	CASSRDRLVFF
TRBV7-9	TRBJ2-7	NA	NA	TGTGCCAGCAGCCCAGGGGGGATGGCCAGGTACTTC	CASSPGGMARYF
TRBV27	TRBJ1-1	NA	NA	TGTGCCAGGAGCGGGGCGGAGAAGGGGACTGAAGCTTTCTTT	CARSGAEKGTEAFF
TRBV24-1	TRBJ2-7	few	NA	TGTGCCACCAGTGATTCACAGGGATACACCTACGAGCAGTACTTC	CATSDSQGYTYEQYF
TRBV7-3	TRBJ1-2	NA	TRBD1	TGTGCCAGCAGCCTGCTCCCTTCGACAGGGAACTATGGCTACACCTTC	CASSLLPSTGNYGYTF
TRBV10-2	TRBJ1-2	NA	NA	TGCGCCAGCAAGACAGACTATGGCTACACCTTC	CASKTDYGYTF
TRBV4-2	TRBJ2-7	NA	TRBD1	TGTGCCAGCAGCCAACCTCCAGGGACAGGTCTCGGCGAGCAGTACTTC	CASSQPPGTGLGEQYF